This T cell receptor beta chain came from a study of blood T cells in healthy people across ages (dated by TCRdb to the mid-2010s). Concerning the study at large: In model experiments, roughly one uniquely barcoded TCR beta cDNA molecule per two T cells was captured by template switching. Using deep sequencing normalized with unique cDNA molecular identifiers, the study measured how TCR beta repertoire diversity changes with age. Donors were grouped into four age groups: young (average 16 years), middle-aged (about 38), aged (around 66) and long-lived (approximately 75). To avoid experimental bias, donors of different ages were randomly spread across the sequencing lanes. The study analyzed two additional independent replicas of 1 million unique cDNA reads from the same blood draw for two donors, one aged 18 to 30 and one aged 80 or older.

This clonotype was recorded a few times. Its antigen remains unidentified. No much larger clone exists at a distance of one base, and base qualities are not known. The library relied on 5' RACE. Instrument used: Illumina HiSeq 2500. A second PCR of roughly 6 to 11 cycles was run with a J-beta primer mix and a sample-barcoded 5' primer. Each TCR beta cDNA molecule received a unique molecular identifier from a template-switch 5' adaptor carrying 12 random nucleotides. Each sample yielded at least 3 million CDR3-containing paired-end reads. First-strand cDNA synthesis was performed from all RNA using the Mint cDNA synthesis kit, with priming by a TRBC-specific oligonucleotide. After uracil-DNA glycosylase treatment, a first 18-cycle PCR used universal primers M1SS and BC2_uni_R on all cDNA. As for the original processing: For normalization, 1 million high-quality reads, each with a distinct molecular identifier, were randomly selected from each sample. Reads sharing molecular identifiers were discarded rather than binned into consensus sequences. MiTCR, set to a Q25 quality threshold and the strictest error-elimination algorithm, was used for CDR3 identification, clonotype clustering and error correction. Lower-bound total TCR beta diversity was estimated with a nonparametric unseen species model using Euler transformation. TCRdb reprocessed the public reads (quality trimming at Q25 with fastp, clone calling with MiXCR) and kept in-frame beta chains. CDR3 protein duplicates are merged, each entry listing the most common genes and DNA. The V and J calls and clone size come from TCRdb's table, not from the authors' own analysis. Recorded for this sample are under 1 million distinct CDR3 sequences; under 55% of them occurred a single time. 15% to 25% of the sample belongs to the ten largest clones.

On the study overall, not on this receptor specifically: There was a strong correlation between observed TCR beta diversity and the percentage of naive T cells measured by flow cytometry. As age increased, observed TCR beta diversity per million T cells dropped in a roughly linear way, and a significant reduction was already evident by age approximately 40. Since profiling was done on bulk unsorted PBMCs, naive and antigen-experienced compartments could not be conclusively compared. Compared with the aged group, the long-lived group had more naive CD4+ T cells, fewer expanded clones and increased TCR diversity, a pattern suggesting age selection. Estimates of total diversity based on one million sequenced T cells were regarded as lower bounds and as underestimates. The CMV infection status of donors was not known, potentially confounding age-related changes in expanded clonotypes.

Inclusive of the bounding cysteine and phenylalanine, the CDR3 is 15 residues long. The only DNA kept is the CDR3, 45 bases in frame from the first base. Reading the germline V gene gives CDR1 MGHDK and CDR2 SYGVNS. Clipping removes 6 bases from V and 3 bases from J, with 5 as the unmatched junction base count. Systemically healthy Caucasian individuals from Russia, approximately 39 in total and aged roughly 6 to 100 years, were included as donors. Each donor gave ten milliliters of peripheral blood, collected into EDTA-treated Vacutainer tubes. Ficoll-Paque density-gradient centrifugation was used to isolate PBMCs, with at least 6 million obtained per sample. Total RNA, at least 6 micrograms per sample, was extracted from PBMCs with Trizol reagent. The percentages of naive CD45RAhigh/CD27high T cells were determined by flow cytometry on a PBMC aliquot from every donor.

The sequence links TRBV25-1 to TRBJ2-1; TRBD1 fits 10 bases in the junction. The receptor was isolated from a man in his sixties in good health. Sample: blood. In nucleotide form, the sequence is TGTGCCAGCAGGGCCCGGGACAGGGGCTACAATGAGCAGTTCTTC. This yields the protein CASRARDRGYNEQFF. When the CDR3 is completed using the reference TRBV25-1 and TRBJ2-1 genes on either side, the full variable domain is EADIYQTPRYLVIGTGKKITLECSQTMGHDKMYWYQQDPGMELHLIHYSYGVNSTEKGDLSSESTVSRIRTEHFPLTLESARPSHTSQYLCASRARDRGYNEQFFGPGTRLTVL.